The 29 T cell receptor beta chains in this list originate from one sample, sequenced in a study of PD-1 blockade in classical Hodgkin lymphoma. The time point here: cycle 4 day 1 (C4D1), after more than five weeks of nivolumab. All the patients suffered relapse after autologous stem cell transplantation, and brentuximab vedotin exposure differed. Libraries were prepared by immunoSEQ multiplex PCR; TCRdb keeps only in-frame clonotypes and omits some of them. This sample yields roughly 64,000 clones, of which about 90% are seen a single time; 10% belongs to the top ten. The sequencing here drew on peripheral blood mononuclear cells (PBMCs), taken before the fourth cycle of nivolumab. The receptors originated from a human donor with classical Hodgkin lymphoma.

The rearrangement links TRBV2 to TRBJ1-5; the D gene is possibly TRBD1 (5 bases). Trimming removed 3 bases from V and 6 bases from J, with 6 bases in between. CDR1 is SNHLY and CDR2 is FYNNEI in the germline V gene. The CDR3 is 12 amino acids. The DNA for the CDR3 is TGTGCCAGCAGTGAGAGGGGTCAGCCCCAGCATTTT. Its protein product is CASSERGQPQHF.

Only a few counts were recorded for this clone. The chain is built from TRBV5-1 and TRBJ1-1, with a tentative D call TRBD1 (6 bases). The germline gives CDR1 SGHRS, CDR2 YFSETQ. The CDR3 extends over 14 amino acids. V shed 7 bases and J shed 0 bases, with 13 bases lying between them. The CDR3 sequence: CASGAQGLNTEAFF. CDR3 DNA sequence: TGCGCCAGCGGAGCACAGGGTTTGAACACTGAAGCTTTCTTT.

V is TRBV6-5 and J is TRBJ1-2; the D is unclear. Germline values: CDR1 MNHEY, CDR2 SVGAGI. The CDR3 is made up of 12 amino acids. The ends were cut back, 6 bases at V and 3 bases at J, with 8 bases in the middle. CDR3 region: CASSTHYYGYTF. The DNA for the CDR3 is TGTGCCAGCAGCACACATTACTATGGCTACACCTTC.

As regards this clone: One end of the junction varies from germline; a read error may be responsible. V gene TRBV7-8 combines with J gene TRBJ2-1; 9 bases align to TRBD2. The CDR3 consists of 13 residues. Per the germline V gene, CDR1 is SGHVS and CDR2 is FQNEAQ. The CDR3 spells CASSLAREGPGVF. The DNA of the CDR3 is TGTGCCAGCAGCTTAGCGCGGGAGGGCCCGGGGGTCTTC. The variable domain in full, completed from reference TRBV7-8 and TRBJ2-1, reads GAGVSQSPRYKVAKRGQDVALRCDPISGHVSLFWYQQALGQGPEFLTYFQNEAQLDKSGLPSDRFFAERPEGSVSTLKIQRTQQEDSAVYLCASSLAREGPGVFGPGTRLTVL.

This clone was counted a single time. The chain recombines TRBV4-1 with TRBJ1-4; no reliable D call. Germline values: CDR1 MGHRA, CDR2 YSYEKL. V was trimmed by 0 bases and J by 5 bases, leaving 10 bases between them. CDR3 length: 15 residues. CDR3 sequence (DNA): TGCGCCAGCAGCCAAGATCGTGGCACCAATGAAAAACTGTTTTTT. Translation: CASSQDRGTNEKLFF.

This chain uses TRBV5-6 with TRBJ2-2; no clear D gene. This CDR3 is 16 amino acids long. Germline CDR1 is SGHDT and CDR2 is YYEEEE. Trimming cost V 0 bases and J 4 bases, with 13 bases left between them. Here the CDR3 DNA reads TGTGCCAGCAGCTTGGTTAACCTACTAACCACCGGGGAGCTGTTTTTT. Amino acids: CASSLVNLLTTGELFF.

The chain recombines TRBV4-1 with TRBJ2-1; the D is unclear. The CDR3 loop spans 13 amino acids. The germline gives CDR1 MGHRA, CDR2 YSYEKL. V gave up 0 bases and J gave up 7 bases, with 7 bases separating them. The CDR3 region has the DNA TGCGCCAGCAGCCAAGATCCCGGGAATGAGCAGTTCTTC. Translated: CASSQDPGNEQFF.

CDR3 protein: CASNLYVEETQYF. CDR3 nucleotide sequence: TGTGCCAGCAATTTGTACGTGGAAGAGACCCAGTACTTC. The chain uses TRBV2 and TRBJ2-5; D is ambiguous. The CDR3 has 13 residues. V was clipped by 7 bases and J by 3 bases, with 12 bases between them. Germline-derived CDR1 and CDR2 are SNHLY and FYNNEI.

For this clone: A junction end diverges from the germline sequence, so it may reflect a read error. The gene calls are TRBV7-7 and TRBJ2-2; 8 bases match TRBD2. CDR1 and CDR2 from the germline V gene are SSHAT and FNYEAQ (reference sequence). This CDR3 is 15 amino acids long. The CDR3, as DNA: TGTGCTAGCAGCCAAGGACTAGCTGGGACCGGGGAGCTGTTTTTT. This sequence encodes CASSQGLAGTGELFF. Supplemented by reference TRBV7-7 and TRBJ2-2, the full variable domain reads GAGVSQSPRYKVTKRGQDVTLRCDPISSHATLYWYQQALGQGPEFLTYFNYEAQPDKSGLPSDRFSAERPEGSISTLTIQRTEQRDSAMYRCASSQGLAGTGELFFGEGSRLTVL.

The rearrangement uses TRBV2 and TRBJ2-7; TRBD1 aligns across 11 bases. Looked up from germline, CDR1 is SNHLY and CDR2 is FYNNEI. Trimming removed 8 bases from V and 2 bases from J; junction bases left unmatched: 8. The length of the CDR3 is 15 residues. The CDR3 is CASCTRTGGPYEQYF. The CDR3 DNA reads TGTGCCAGCTGCACCCGGACAGGGGGCCCCTACGAGCAGTACTTC. Supplemented by reference TRBV2 and TRBJ2-7, the full variable domain reads EPEVTQTPSHQVTQMGQEVILRCVPISNHLYFYWYRQILGQKVEFLVSFYNNEISEKSEIFDDQFSVERPDGSNFTLKIRSTKLEDSAMYFCASCTRTGGPYEQYFGPGTRLTVT.

The V gene is TRBV19, the J gene TRBJ2-7; 8 nucleotides agree with TRBD2. CDR1 and CDR2 (germline): LNHDA, SQIVND (reference sequence). The CDR3 spans 15 residues. Losses at the gene ends were 5 bases for V and 0 bases for J; bases not matched to a gene: 6. CDR3 region: CASSRGGPGSYEQYF. CDR3 DNA sequence: TGTGCCAGTAGTCGGGGGGGGCCCGGCTCCTACGAGCAGTACTTC. Together with reference TRBV19 and TRBJ2-7, the CDR3 gives the full variable domain: DGGITQSPKYLFRKEGQNVTLSCEQNLNHDAMYWYRQDPGQGLRLIYYSQIVNDFQKGDIAEGYSVSREKKESFPLTVTSAQKNPTAFYLCASSRGGPGSYEQYFGPGTRLTVT.

This chain connects TRBV7-2 to TRBJ2-7; 10 bases are shared with TRBD2. The V and J ends lost 7 bases and 3 bases, in that order; junction bases with no gene match: 3. This CDR3 has 13 residues. CDR1 and CDR2 (germline): SGHTA, FQGNSA. In DNA form, the CDR3 reads TGTGCCAGCAAGCGGGGGGGCCTCTACGAGCAGTACTTC. Translation: CASKRGGLYEQYF. Full variable domain (outside the CDR3, taken from reference TRBV7-2 and TRBJ2-7): GAGVSQSPSNKVTEKGKDVELRCDPISGHTALYWYRQSLGQGLEFLIYFQGNSAPDKSGLPSDRFSAERTGGSVSTLTIQRTQQEDSAVYLCASKRGGLYEQYFGPGTRLTVT.

The J gene is TRBJ2-7, the V gene TRBV7-2; D remains unclear. The germline gives CDR1 SGHTA, CDR2 FQGNSA. Trimming shortened V by 5 bases and J by 5 bases, and 13 bases separated the two germline ends. This CDR3 has 13 residues. In nucleotides, the CDR3 is TGTGCCAGCAGCCCCAGACCCTCGGACGAGCAGTACTTC. Encoded protein: CASSPRPSDEQYF. Complete variable domain (other parts from reference TRBV7-2 and TRBJ2-7): GAGVSQSPSNKVTEKGKDVELRCDPISGHTALYWYRQSLGQGLEFLIYFQGNSAPDKSGLPSDRFSAERTGGSVSTLTIQRTQQEDSAVYLCASSPRPSDEQYFGPGTRLTVT.

The J gene is TRBJ2-1, the V gene TRBV10-3; possible D gene TRBD2, 6 bases. The CDR3 is made up of 16 amino acids. Germline CDR1 and CDR2: ENHRY and SYGVKD. V lost 10 bases and J lost 0, with 19 bases in between. The CDR3 DNA follows: TGTGCCACCCTGGGCTGGGACTCTAGCTCCTACAATGAGCAGTTCTTC. As protein: CATLGWDSSSYNEQFF.

V usage is TRBV2 and J usage is TRBJ1-1; D is ambiguous. Trimming removed 2 bases at V and 1 base at J, with 11 bases between. The CDR3 is 15 amino acids. CDR1 and CDR2 (germline): SNHLY, FYNNEI. DNA for the CDR3: TGTGCCAGCAGTGAATGGTACCCCCCGAACACTGAAGCTTTCTTT. This gives the protein CASSEWYPPNTEAFF.

The chain uses TRBV19 and TRBJ2-7; TRBD2 matches at 13 bases. The junction had 5 bases not matched to a gene; V was cut back by 7 bases and J by 2 bases. The CDR3 length is 15 residues. Germline V gene data show CDR1 as LNHDA and CDR2 as SQIVND (reference sequence). The CDR3 loop reads CASKRTSGGPYEQYF. The DNA of the CDR3 is TGTGCCAGTAAGAGGACTAGCGGGGGTCCCTACGAGCAGTACTTC. Full variable domain (missing parts from reference TRBV19 and TRBJ2-7): DGGITQSPKYLFRKEGQNVTLSCEQNLNHDAMYWYRQDPGQGLRLIYYSQIVNDFQKGDIAEGYSVSREKKESFPLTVTSAQKNPTAFYLCASKRTSGGPYEQYFGPGTRLTVT.

Only one count was recorded for this clone. The V gene is TRBV5-1, the J gene TRBJ2-3, with D uncertain. CDR3 size: 14 residues. CDR1 and CDR2 (germline): SGHRS, YFSETQ. Trimming took 0 bases from V and 3 from J, leaving 8 bases between them. CDR3 protein: CASSLGEITDTQYF. DNA for the CDR3: TGCGCCAGCAGCTTGGGAGAGATTACAGATACGCAGTATTTT. The variable domain in full, completed from reference TRBV5-1 and TRBJ2-3, reads KAGVTQTPRYLIKTRGQQVTLSCSPISGHRSVSWYQQTPGQGLQFLFEYFSETQRNKGNFPGRFSGRQFSNSRSEMNVSTLELGDSALYLCASSLGEITDTQYFGPGTRLTVL.

V usage is TRBV7-2 and J usage is TRBJ2-7; 7 bases fit TRBD2. The CDR3 covers 15 residues. Germline V lookup: CDR1 SGHTA, CDR2 FQGNSA. The V and J ends lost 1 base and 4 bases, in that order; junction bases with no gene match: 7. CDR3 bases: TGTGCCAGCAGCTTAGGTGGCGGGGGTTTGTACGAGCAGTACTTC. This sequence encodes CASSLGGGGLYEQYF.

This clone was seen a handful of times. This sequence joins TRBV19 and TRBJ1-5; 10 nucleotides agree with TRBD1. Germline CDR1 is LNHDA and CDR2 is SQIVND (reference sequence). This CDR3 spans 15 amino acids. V gave up 7 bases and J gave up 11 bases; unmatched junction bases: 14. The CDR3 DNA reads as TGTGCCAGTAAAATTGGGACAGGGGATATTGGAGCCCAGCATTTT. Its protein is CASKIGTGDIGAQHF.

V is TRBV5-4 and J is TRBJ1-1; 9 nucleotides match TRBD1. The CDR3 runs 14 residues. CDR1 and CDR2 from the germline V gene are SGHNT and YYREEE (reference sequence). V lost 4 bases to trimming and J lost 11 bases; unmatched junction nucleotides: 12. The chain's CDR3 is CASSRNRGPREAFF. For the CDR3, the DNA is TGTGCCAGCAGCCGAAACAGGGGGCCGAGGGAGGCTTTCTTT. The full variable domain, in which reference TRBV5-4 and TRBJ1-1 provide the parts outside the CDR3, is ETGVTQSPTHLIKTRGQQVTLRCSSQSGHNTVSWYQQALGQGPQFIFQYYREEENGRGNFPPRFSGLQFPNYSSELNVNALELDDSALYLCASSRNRGPREAFFGQGTRLTVV.

This chain joins TRBV7-8 and TRBJ2-7, with D maybe TRBD1 (6 bases). V lost 0 bases, J lost 7 bases, and 13 bases lay in between. Germline V gene lookup returns CDR1 SGHVS and CDR2 FQNEAQ. The CDR3 covers 14 residues. The CDR3 sequence: CASSLAAGVDEQYF. CDR3 coding DNA: TGTGCCAGCAGCTTAGCGGCAGGGGTCGATGAGCAGTACTTC.

As for this clone: Germline and junction disagree at one end, which may indicate a read error. The CDR3 reads CAWSVPAGEFPGF. The CDR3 bases are TGTGCCTGGAGTGTACCCGCAGGGGAATTTCCCGGCTTC. The chain combines TRBV30 with TRBJ2-7, with D possibly being TRBD1 (6 bases). The CDR3 consists of 13 residues. CDR1 is GTSNPN and CDR2 is SVGIG in the germline V gene (reference sequence).

The gene calls are TRBV11-2 and TRBJ1-1; the D gene is possibly TRBD1 (6 bases). CDR3 length equals 14 residues. V lost 3 bases and J 5 bases, leaving 13 bases between the germline ends. CDR1 is SGHAT, CDR2 FQNNGV, per germline. DNA for the CDR3: TGTGCCAGCAGCTTCGAAGGGGGTATAACTGAAGCTTTCTTT. Translation: CASSFEGGITEAFF.

This clone came up once. Here the CDR3 reads CASRSLGQGGNYGYTF. The CDR3, as DNA: TGTGCCAGCAGGTCATTGGGACAGGGTGGTAACTATGGCTACACCTTC. The J gene is TRBJ1-2, the V gene TRBV7-9; TRBD1 matches 9 bases. The CDR3 consists of 16 residues. V shed 6 bases, J shed 1 base, and the junction held 9 bases outside the gene matches. Germline loops: CDR1 SEHNR, CDR2 FQNEAQ (reference sequence).

This rearrangement joins TRBV10-3 to TRBJ1-3; 7 nucleotides align to TRBD1. This CDR3 region has 17 residues. Per the germline V gene, CDR1 is ENHRY and CDR2 is SYGVKD. V lost 6 bases to trimming and J lost 0 bases; unmatched junction nucleotides: 11. The CDR3 region is CAIRGDRGGPSGNTIYF. CDR3 DNA: TGTGCCATCAGGGGGGACCGAGGGGGCCCCTCTGGAAACACCATATATTTT.

Only one count was recorded for this clone. This chain connects TRBV28 to TRBJ1-5, with D maybe TRBD1 (5 bases). Between the trimmed V and J ends, which lost 8 bases and 0 bases, there was a span of 14 bases. The length of the CDR3 is 15 residues. Germline V gene sequence: CDR1 MDHEN, CDR2 SYDVKM. The CDR3 protein is CASLTGQSSNQPQHF. In DNA, the CDR3 is TGTGCCAGCCTTACGGGGCAATCTAGCAATCAGCCCCAGCATTTT.

The J gene is TRBJ1-5, the V gene TRBV19; D might be TRBD1 (5 bases). Germline V lookup: CDR1 LNHDA, CDR2 SQIVND (reference sequence). This CDR3 contains 14 residues. Trimming pared 8 bases from V and 6 bases from J, leaving 17 bases between. CDR3 in DNA: TGTGCCAGTTCCTCCCAGGGCCCTCCTCAGCCCCAGCATTTT. This encodes CASSSQGPPQPQHF.

The rearrangement uses TRBV15 and TRBJ1-2; 8 nucleotides line up with TRBD1. Trimming cost V 4 bases and J 0 bases; bases outside gene matches: 4. Germline V gives CDR1 LNHNV, CDR2 YYDKDF (reference sequence). The CDR3 totals 15 residues. The CDR3 sequence is CATSNADRANYGYTF. CDR3 bases: TGTGCCACCAGCAATGCGGACAGGGCTAACTATGGCTACACCTTC.

The V and J genes are TRBV5-1 and TRBJ2-3; no clear D. Germline V gene sequence: CDR1 SGHRS, CDR2 YFSETQ. CDR3 length: 14 amino acids. Between the trimmed V and J ends, which lost 0 bases and 3 bases, there was a span of 8 bases. The CDR3 loop reads CASSLGQNTDTQYF. CDR3 DNA: TGCGCCAGCAGCTTGGGCCAGAATACAGATACGCAGTATTTT.